A single sample is the source of the 9 T cell receptor beta chains below, sequenced in a study of monozygotic twins with inflammatory bowel disease. TCRdb reprocessed the 5' RACE reads, keeping one entry per CDR3 protein, no DNA. The sample includes more than 300,000 distinct CDR3 sequences. The sample taken for sequencing was blood. These receptors were taken from a human donor with ulcerative colitis or Crohn's disease, or a healthy co-twin of an affected twin (not recorded which).

V and J are TRBV12-3 or TRBV12-4 and TRBJ2-5. The CDR3 contains 13 residues. The CDR3 loop reads CASSIMGRETQYF.

V and J are TRBV20-1 and TRBJ2-7. Germline V lookup: CDR1 DFQATT, CDR2 SNEGSKA (reference sequence). The length of the CDR3 is 15 residues. CDR3 region: CSGKDRLAELYEQYF.

The chain has TRBV5-1 and TRBJ2-1. Germline loops: CDR1 SGHRS, CDR2 YFSETQ. This CDR3 has 15 amino acids. CDR3 amino acids: CASSWSGNSYNEQFF.

The chain uses TRBV7-3 and TRBJ2-2; no DNA is available, so the TRBD2 call from TCRdb remains unchecked. The CDR3 runs 21 residues. Germline CDR1 and CDR2: SGHTA and FQGTGA. The CDR3 loop reads CASSLILGLAGAETRTGELFF.

The chain couples TRBV7-2 to TRBJ2-4; lacking DNA, the TRBD2 call made by TCRdb goes unchecked. Per germline, CDR1 SGHTA and CDR2 FQGNSA. There are 16 residues in the CDR3. CDR3 region: CASKCRGAGAKNIQYF. The variable domain in full, completed from reference TRBV7-2 and TRBJ2-4, reads GAGVSQSPSNKVTEKGKDVELRCDPISGHTALYWYRQSLGQGLEFLIYFQGNSAPDKSGLPSDRFSAERTGGSVSTLTIQRTQQEDSAVYLCASKCRGAGAKNIQYFGAGTRLSVL.

J is TRBJ2-3 and V is TRBV28. The CDR3 sequence is 11 residues long. CDR1 is MDHEN, CDR2 SYDVKM, per germline. This CDR3 reads CASNVWDTQYF.

V and J are TRBV5-1 and TRBJ2-7; with no DNA, the TCRdb D assignment of TRBD2 cannot be verified. The CDR3 consists of 14 residues. CDR1 and CDR2 from the germline V gene are SGHRS and YFSETQ. The CDR3: CASSFSAGSSEQYF.

The chain recombines TRBV6-2 or TRBV6-3 with TRBJ2-7. This CDR3 comprises 15 residues. Germline CDR1 is MNHEY and CDR2 is SVGEGT. The CDR3 region is CASSYSTAAFYEQYF.

The J gene is TRBJ1-1, the V gene TRBV20-1; checking the TCRdb D call of TRBD1 is not possible without DNA. This CDR3 has 15 amino acids. Germline values: CDR1 DFQATT, CDR2 SNEGSKA (reference sequence). The CDR3 sequence: CSARINSPGDTEAFF.